These 7 T cell receptor beta chains were sequenced from one sample in a study of CD8 T cell repertoires and HIV-1 epitope variants. These TCRs are of unknown antigen specificity. Libraries were prepared by immunoSEQ multiplex PCR; TCRdb keeps only in-frame clonotypes and omits some of them. The sample has about 5,600 clones, over 60% seen once; the top ten hold about 40%. The sequencing sample was made of cultured CD8+ T cells derived from PBMCs. These receptor sequences come from a male donor with HIV.

The rearrangement links TRBV11-2 to TRBJ2-7; TRBD1 aligns across 8 bases. The ends lost 1 base at V and 4 bases at J; junction bases unmatched: 3. The CDR3 is made up of 14 amino acids. The V gene's germline CDR1 is SGHAT and CDR2 FQNNGV. This chain's CDR3 is CASSLAGDRYEQYF. The DNA for the CDR3 is TGTGCCAGCAGCTTAGCCGGGGACAGGTACGAGCAGTACTTC.

V and J are TRBV5-5 and TRBJ2-3; either TRBD1 or TRBD2 may fit D (5 bases each). Germline values: CDR1 SGHKS, CDR2 YYEKEE (reference sequence). Trimming stripped 2 bases from V and 2 bases from J, with 9 bases between. This CDR3 region has 14 residues. The CDR3 DNA is TGTGCCAGCAGCTTATGGGGACCCACAGATACGCAGTATTTT. Residues: CASSLWGPTDTQYF.

The J gene is TRBJ1-1, the V gene TRBV19; D is possibly TRBD1 (6 bases). V lost 5 bases to trimming and J lost 1 base, with 20 bases between them. The CDR3 has 17 residues. Germline values: CDR1 LNHDA, CDR2 SQIVND (reference sequence). The CDR3 loop reads CASSPAGVTAENTEAFF. As DNA, the CDR3 is TGTGCCAGTAGTCCGGCAGGGGTCACGGCCGAGAACACTGAAGCTTTCTTT.

The V gene is TRBV28, the J gene TRBJ2-1; 7 nucleotides align to TRBD2. Trimming removed 1 base from V and 4 bases from J; junction bases left unmatched: 4. The CDR3 contains 15 residues. Germline V CDR1 and CDR2: MDHEN, SYDVKM. CDR3 in amino acids: CASSLSGEGYNEQFF. Written as DNA, the CDR3 is TGTGCCAGCAGTTTATCCGGGGAGGGTTACAATGAGCAGTTCTTC.

This chain connects TRBV10-2 to TRBJ1-6, with unresolved D. The CDR3 consists of 11 residues. Germline assignment: CDR1 WSHSY and CDR2 SAAADI. Trimming cost V 2 bases and J 10 bases, with 3 bases left between them. In nucleotides, the CDR3 is TGCGCCAGCAGTGAGGGGTCACCCCTCCACTTT. Translating gives CASSEGSPLHF.

This clone was seen a single time. The chain combines TRBV6-5 with TRBJ2-7; D unresolved. The CDR3 has 10 amino acids. The germline gives CDR1 MNHEY, CDR2 SVGAGI. V lost 8 bases and J 5 bases, leaving 7 bases between the germline ends. CDR3 nucleotides: TGTGCCAGCGGCATCCACGAGCAGTACTTC. Translating it yields CASGIHEQYF.

The V gene is TRBV4-3, the J gene TRBJ2-7; 10 bases are shared with TRBD1. CDR1 and CDR2 (germline): LGHNA, YSLEER. V trimming: 4 bases; J trimming: 5 bases; junction bases outside the gene matches: 5. This CDR3 comprises 14 residues. The CDR3 region is CASSPKGQGDEQYF. Written as DNA, the CDR3 is TGCGCCAGCAGCCCAAAAGGACAGGGGGACGAGCAGTACTTC.